A selection of T cell receptor beta chains follows, all from one sample in a study of T cell responses to AZD1222 COVID-19 vaccine. The protocol was immunoSEQ multiplex PCR, while the TCRdb copy is restricted to in-frame clones and leaves out a portion. The top ten clones hold 1.4% of a sample with more than 90,000 clones, 85% to 90% of them seen once. Sample: peripheral blood, taken on day 0 of AZD1222 vaccination. The source is an adult in good health. Both conserved end residues are part of each CDR3. A D gene is named only where the DNA matches it firmly. The listing skips clone size in some rows; elsewhere it reads once, few, many or a size class.

clone size: -
J gene: TRBJ2-7
V gene: TRBV9
CDR3 length: 14
D gene: TRBD1
CDR3 protein: CASTRTGGIDEQYF
CDR3 DNA: TGTGCCAGCACCCGGACAGGGGGCATCGACGAGCAGTACTTC

clone size: -
J gene: TRBJ1-2
V gene: TRBV4-3
CDR3 length: 14
D gene: -
CDR3 protein: CASSQDGRTYGYTF
CDR3 DNA: TGCGCCAGCAGCCAAGATGGCAGGACCTATGGCTACACCTTC

clone size: -
J gene: TRBJ2-7
V gene: TRBV30
CDR3 length: 11
D gene: -
CDR3 protein: CAGGRRRSEYF
CDR3 DNA: TGTGCGGGGGGTCGTAGGAGAAGTGAGTACTTC

clone size: -
J gene: TRBJ1-6
V gene: TRBV5-1
CDR3 length: 14
D gene: -
CDR3 protein: CASSLDARDSPLHF
CDR3 DNA: TGCGCCAGCAGCTTGGACGCCAGGGACTCACCCCTCCACTTT

clone size: once
J gene: TRBJ1-6
V gene: TRBV28
CDR3 length: 15
D gene: TRBD1
CDR3 protein: CASSRADRGYSPLHF
CDR3 DNA: TGTGCCAGCAGTCGCGCCGACAGGGGATATTCACCCCTCCACTTT

clone size: -
J gene: TRBJ2-1
V gene: TRBV18
CDR3 length: 16
D gene: TRBD2
CDR3 protein: CASSARLAGGYNEQFF
CDR3 DNA: TGTGCCAGCTCAGCCCGACTAGCGGGCGGTTACAATGAGCAGTTCTTC

clone size: -
J gene: TRBJ2-5
V gene: TRBV27
CDR3 length: 13
D gene: -
CDR3 protein: CASSQSIGETQYF
CDR3 DNA: TGTGCCAGCAGTCAAAGTATCGGAGAGACCCAGTACTTC

clone size: -
J gene: TRBJ1-2
V gene: TRBV19
CDR3 length: 14
D gene: -
CDR3 protein: CASSISDGYYGYTF
CDR3 DNA: TGTGCCAGTAGTATATCAGACGGATATTATGGCTACACCTTC

clone size: -
J gene: TRBJ1-1
V gene: TRBV4-2
CDR3 length: 14
D gene: -
CDR3 protein: CASSQERGQTEAFF
CDR3 DNA: TGTGCCAGCAGCCAAGAGAGGGGACAAACTGAAGCTTTCTTT

clone size: -
J gene: TRBJ1-6
V gene: TRBV30
CDR3 length: 13
D gene: -
CDR3 protein: CAWSAQSDSPLHF
CDR3 DNA: TGTGCCTGGAGTGCCCAGTCGGATTCACCCCTCCACTTT

clone size: -
J gene: TRBJ1-3
V gene: TRBV7-9
CDR3 length: 16
D gene: -
CDR3 protein: CASSFGGRVSGNTIYF
CDR3 DNA: TGTGCCAGCAGCTTTGGGGGTAGGGTTTCTGGAAACACCATATATTTT

clone size: -
J gene: TRBJ2-7
V gene: TRBV5-1
CDR3 length: 12
D gene: TRBD1
CDR3 protein: CASSPGQGEQYF
CDR3 DNA: TGCGCCAGCAGCCCAGGACAGGGCGAGCAGTACTTC

clone size: -
J gene: TRBJ2-5
V gene: TRBV29-1
CDR3 length: 15
D gene: -
CDR3 protein: CSVLLLGGVGETQYF
CDR3 DNA: TGCAGCGTTCTCCTGCTAGGAGGGGTCGGGGAGACCCAGTACTTC

clone size: -
J gene: TRBJ2-5
V gene: TRBV7-8
CDR3 length: 15
D gene: -
CDR3 protein: CASSLRGRGWETQYF
CDR3 DNA: TGTGCCAGCAGCCTTAGAGGAAGAGGGTGGGAGACCCAGTACTTC

clone size: -
J gene: TRBJ2-5
V gene: TRBV11-1
CDR3 length: 11
D gene: -
CDR3 protein: CASELAETQYF
CDR3 DNA: TGTGCCAGCGAGCTGGCGGAGACCCAGTACTTC

clone size: -
J gene: TRBJ2-5
V gene: TRBV7-3
CDR3 length: 15
D gene: TRBD1
CDR3 protein: CASSLGTGSQETQYF
CDR3 DNA: TGTGCCAGCAGCTTGGGGACAGGCTCTCAAGAGACCCAGTACTTC

clone size: -
J gene: TRBJ1-2
V gene: TRBV6-5
CDR3 length: 12
D gene: TRBD1
CDR3 protein: CASRQGEVGYTF
CDR3 DNA: TGTGCCAGCAGACAGGGGGAGGTTGGCTACACCTTC

clone size: -
J gene: TRBJ2-7
V gene: TRBV6-5
CDR3 length: 14
D gene: TRBD1
CDR3 protein: CASRRTGSSYEQYF
CDR3 DNA: TGTGCCAGCAGAAGGACAGGCTCCTCCTACGAGCAGTACTTC

clone size: -
J gene: TRBJ1-4
V gene: TRBV5-1
CDR3 length: 13
D gene: TRBD1
CDR3 protein: CASSWDSNEKLFF
CDR3 DNA: TGCGCCAGCAGCTGGGACAGCAATGAAAAACTGTTTTTT

clone size: -
J gene: TRBJ1-2
V gene: TRBV27
CDR3 length: 14
D gene: -
CDR3 protein: CASSAGTTGYGYTF
CDR3 DNA: TGTGCCAGCAGTGCCGGGACCACGGGCTATGGCTACACCTTC

clone size: -
J gene: TRBJ2-7
V gene: TRBV4-2
CDR3 length: 16
D gene: TRBD1
CDR3 protein: CASSQGVRTGNYEQYF
CDR3 DNA: TGTGCCAGCAGCCAAGGGGTACGGACAGGGAATTACGAGCAGTACTTC

clone size: few
J gene: TRBJ2-7
V gene: TRBV5-1
CDR3 length: 13
D gene: -
CDR3 protein: CASSLDRAYEQYF
CDR3 DNA: TGCGCCAGCAGCTTGGACAGGGCCTACGAGCAGTACTTC

clone size: -
J gene: TRBJ1-1
V gene: TRBV5-4
CDR3 length: 13
D gene: -
CDR3 protein: CASSFKGGTEAFF
CDR3 DNA: TGTGCCAGCAGCTTCAAGGGAGGCACTGAAGCTTTCTTT

clone size: -
J gene: TRBJ1-3
V gene: TRBV30
CDR3 length: 15
D gene: -
CDR3 protein: CAWSFAGNSGNTIYF
CDR3 DNA: TGTGCCTGGAGTTTCGCGGGGAACTCTGGAAACACCATATATTTT

clone size: -
J gene: TRBJ1-1
V gene: TRBV7-9
CDR3 length: 15
D gene: -
CDR3 protein: CASSLAPGGDTEAFF
CDR3 DNA: TGTGCCAGCAGCTTAGCCCCTGGGGGGGACACTGAAGCTTTCTTT

clone size: -
J gene: TRBJ1-6
V gene: TRBV7-2
CDR3 length: 14
D gene: -
CDR3 protein: CASSLSSADSPLHF
CDR3 DNA: TGTGCCAGCAGCTTATCATCGGCAGATTCACCCCTCCACTTT

clone size: -
J gene: TRBJ2-2
V gene: TRBV4-2
CDR3 length: 17
D gene: TRBD1
CDR3 protein: CASSQGDRGRFHGELFF
CDR3 DNA: TGTGCCAGCAGCCAAGGAGACAGGGGGCGATTTCACGGGGAGCTGTTTTTT

clone size: -
J gene: TRBJ1-1
V gene: TRBV7-9
CDR3 length: 16
D gene: -
CDR3 protein: CASSLAPRAVNTEAFF
CDR3 DNA: TGTGCCAGCAGCTTAGCGCCTAGGGCGGTGAACACTGAAGCTTTCTTT

clone size: -
J gene: TRBJ2-5
V gene: TRBV5-4
CDR3 length: 17
D gene: TRBD2
CDR3 protein: CASSLGLAGGPGETQYF
CDR3 DNA: TGTGCCAGCAGCCTAGGACTAGCGGGAGGGCCAGGGGAGACCCAGTACTTC

clone size: -
J gene: TRBJ2-1
V gene: TRBV28
CDR3 length: 15
D gene: -
CDR3 protein: CASSRGTRRYNEQFF
CDR3 DNA: TGTGCCAGCAGCCGAGGGACACGGAGATACAATGAGCAGTTCTTC

clone size: few
J gene: TRBJ1-5
V gene: TRBV28
CDR3 length: 16
D gene: -
CDR3 protein: CASSARQFASNQPQHF
CDR3 DNA: TGTGCCAGCAGCGCACGACAGTTTGCGAGCAATCAGCCCCAGCATTTT

clone size: -
J gene: TRBJ2-7
V gene: TRBV5-6
CDR3 length: 14
D gene: -
CDR3 protein: CASSAKGVSYEQYF
CDR3 DNA: TGTGCCAGCAGCGCGAAAGGGGTCTCCTACGAGCAGTACTTC

clone size: -
J gene: TRBJ1-5
V gene: TRBV28
CDR3 length: 17
D gene: TRBD1
CDR3 protein: CASSLGGTGFGNQPQHF
CDR3 DNA: TGTGCCAGCAGTTTAGGGGGGACAGGGTTCGGCAATCAGCCCCAGCATTTT

clone size: -
J gene: TRBJ2-1
V gene: TRBV11-2
CDR3 length: 16
D gene: TRBD2
CDR3 protein: CASSILAGNSYNEQFF
CDR3 DNA: TGTGCCAGCAGCATCCTAGCGGGTAACTCCTACAATGAGCAGTTCTTC

clone size: -
J gene: TRBJ1-2
V gene: TRBV28
CDR3 length: 16
D gene: -
CDR3 protein: CASSGAAGIVFYGYTF
CDR3 DNA: TGTGCCAGCAGTGGAGCAGCGGGCATCGTTTTCTATGGCTACACCTTC

clone size: -
J gene: TRBJ2-7
V gene: TRBV7-9
CDR3 length: 14
D gene: TRBD1
CDR3 protein: CASSLDRPPYEQYF
CDR3 DNA: TGTGCCAGCAGCTTGGACAGGCCACCCTACGAGCAGTACTTC

clone size: -
J gene: TRBJ1-1
V gene: TRBV30
CDR3 length: 14
D gene: -
CDR3 protein: CAWSRTPGASEAFF
CDR3 DNA: TGTGCCTGGAGCCGGACTCCCGGGGCGAGTGAAGCTTTCTTT

clone size: -
J gene: TRBJ2-2
V gene: TRBV19
CDR3 length: 14
D gene: -
CDR3 protein: CASTDRTNTGELFF
CDR3 DNA: TGTGCCAGTACTGACAGGACGAACACCGGGGAGCTGTTTTTT

clone size: -
J gene: TRBJ1-2
V gene: TRBV19
CDR3 length: 16
D gene: -
CDR3 protein: CASSITPSVRNYGYTF
CDR3 DNA: TGTGCCAGTAGTATTACCCCCTCGGTTCGAAACTATGGCTACACCTTC

clone size: -
J gene: TRBJ2-3
V gene: TRBV7-2
CDR3 length: 16
D gene: -
CDR3 protein: CASSLGNRLVTDTQYF
CDR3 DNA: TGTGCCAGCAGCTTAGGGAACCGCCTAGTAACAGATACGCAGTATTTT

clone size: -
J gene: TRBJ1-6
V gene: TRBV15
CDR3 length: 16
D gene: -
CDR3 protein: CATSRSSIRENSPLHF
CDR3 DNA: TGTGCCACCAGCAGGTCATCAATCAGAGAGAATTCACCCCTCCACTTT

clone size: -
J gene: TRBJ2-1
V gene: TRBV27
CDR3 length: 12
D gene: TRBD2
CDR3 protein: CASSLMGGSLFF
CDR3 DNA: TGTGCCAGCAGTCTCATGGGGGGGAGTCTGTTCTTC

clone size: once
J gene: TRBJ2-5
V gene: TRBV18
CDR3 length: 13
D gene: -
CDR3 protein: CASSPNTQETQYF
CDR3 DNA: TGTGCCAGCTCACCGAATACCCAAGAGACCCAGTACTTC

clone size: -
J gene: TRBJ2-1
V gene: TRBV29-1
CDR3 length: 13
D gene: TRBD1
CDR3 protein: CSVRDRVRGEQFF
CDR3 DNA: TGCAGCGTTCGGGACAGGGTCCGAGGTGAGCAGTTCTTC

clone size: once
J gene: TRBJ2-1
V gene: TRBV5-8
CDR3 length: 18
D gene: TRBD2
CDR3 protein: CASSRKGPGTSGRSEQFF
CDR3 DNA: TGTGCCAGCAGCCGGAAAGGTCCCGGGACTAGCGGGAGGAGTGAGCAGTTCTTC

clone size: -
J gene: TRBJ1-4
V gene: TRBV19
CDR3 length: 14
D gene: -
CDR3 protein: CASSISGHNEKLFF
CDR3 DNA: TGTGCCAGTAGTATCTCGGGACACAATGAAAAACTGTTTTTT

clone size: once
J gene: TRBJ2-7
V gene: TRBV27
CDR3 length: 15
D gene: -
CDR3 protein: CASMIGASSSYEQYF
CDR3 DNA: TGTGCCAGCATGATAGGGGCTTCAAGCTCCTACGAGCAGTACTTC

clone size: -
J gene: TRBJ2-2
V gene: TRBV14
CDR3 length: 15
D gene: -
CDR3 protein: CASSRGAGATGELFF
CDR3 DNA: TGTGCCAGCAGCCGGGGGGCAGGGGCCACCGGGGAGCTGTTTTTT

clone size: -
J gene: TRBJ2-1
V gene: TRBV7-3
CDR3 length: 15
D gene: -
CDR3 protein: CASSLEAMSYNEQFF
CDR3 DNA: TGTGCCAGCAGCTTAGAGGCGATGTCCTACAATGAGCAGTTCTTC

clone size: -
J gene: TRBJ1-2
V gene: TRBV29-1
CDR3 length: 11
D gene: TRBD1
CDR3 protein: CSGGTGGGYTF
CDR3 DNA: TGCAGCGGCGGGACAGGGGGGGGCTACACCTTC

clone size: -
J gene: TRBJ1-6
V gene: TRBV6-1
CDR3 length: 15
D gene: -
CDR3 protein: CASSEGQAYNSPLHF
CDR3 DNA: TGTGCCAGCAGTGAAGGACAGGCTTATAATTCACCCCTCCACTTT

clone size: -
J gene: TRBJ1-5
V gene: TRBV5-6
CDR3 length: 16
D gene: TRBD1
CDR3 protein: CASSAGGGDSNQPQHF
CDR3 DNA: TGTGCCAGCAGCGCGGGAGGGGGCGATAGCAATCAGCCCCAGCATTTT

clone size: once
J gene: TRBJ2-5
V gene: TRBV27
CDR3 length: 15
D gene: -
CDR3 protein: CASSFGGRYQETQYF
CDR3 DNA: TGTGCCAGCAGTTTTGGGGGCCGATACCAAGAGACCCAGTACTTC